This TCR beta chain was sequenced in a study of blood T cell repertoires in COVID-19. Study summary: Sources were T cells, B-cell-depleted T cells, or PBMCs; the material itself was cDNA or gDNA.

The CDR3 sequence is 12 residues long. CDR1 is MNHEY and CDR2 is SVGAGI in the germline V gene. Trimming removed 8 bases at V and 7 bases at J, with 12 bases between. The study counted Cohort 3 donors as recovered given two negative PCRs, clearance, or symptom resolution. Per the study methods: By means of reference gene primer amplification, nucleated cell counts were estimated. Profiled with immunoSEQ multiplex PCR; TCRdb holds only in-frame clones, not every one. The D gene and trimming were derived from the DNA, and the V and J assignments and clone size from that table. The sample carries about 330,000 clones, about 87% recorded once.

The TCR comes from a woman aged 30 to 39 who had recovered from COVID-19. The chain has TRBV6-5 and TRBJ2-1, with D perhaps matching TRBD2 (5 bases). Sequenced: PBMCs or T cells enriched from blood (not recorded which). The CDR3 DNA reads TGTGCCAGCTCCCTAGCACGTAATGAGCAGTTCTTC. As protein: CASSLARNEQFF.